These 6 T cell receptor beta chains were sequenced from one sample in a study of CD4+ T cells in melanoma. Sequenced by immunoSEQ multiplex PCR; TCRdb stores in-frame clones only, minus some. The table has 140,000 or so clones, around 90% seen once; the top ten hold more than 1.5%. These receptors came from a human donor with melanoma.

This sequence joins TRBV27 and TRBJ2-3; 8 bases align to TRBD2. After removal of 5 bases from V and 4 bases from J, the junction contained 11 bases not matched to a gene. Germline V CDR1 and CDR2: MNHEY, SMNVEV (reference sequence). This CDR3 is built from 16 residues. The CDR3 DNA sequence: TGTGCCAGCAGTACCGCGGGACTAGTTAGGGCAGATACGCAGTATTTT. This gives the protein CASSTAGLVRADTQYF.

This chain connects TRBV2 to TRBJ1-1; 9 positions match TRBD1. The length of the CDR3 is 13 residues. In germline, CDR1 is SNHLY, CDR2 FYNNEI. V lost 8 bases and J lost 4; bases outside the gene matches: 5. CDR3 region: CASVQGAGTEAFF. The CDR3 coding sequence is TGTGCCAGCGTACAGGGGGCCGGCACTGAAGCTTTCTTT.

The rearrangement links TRBV4-1 to TRBJ1-3; D gene ambiguous. With 0 bases removed from V and 0 bases from J, the gap between germline ends came to 9 bases. In germline, CDR1 is MGHRA, CDR2 YSYEKL. This CDR3 comprises 16 residues. Written as DNA, the CDR3 is TGCGCCAGCAGCCAAGATCTTTCCGGCTCTGGAAACACCATATATTTT. Protein sequence: CASSQDLSGSGNTIYF.

The chain combines TRBV18 with TRBJ2-5; D is unclear. Trimming took 2 bases from V and 5 from J, leaving 15 bases between them. Germline V gene lookup returns CDR1 KGHSH and CDR2 LQKENI. CDR3 size: 15 residues. CDR3 nucleotide sequence: TGTGCCAGCTCACCAACCCCTATAACTTCGGAGACCCAGTACTTC. Translation gives CASSPTPITSETQYF.

The chain carries TRBV9 and TRBJ2-2; D gene unclear. The germline V and J ends were trimmed by 2 bases and 4 bases, with 15 bases remaining between them. Germline-derived CDR1 and CDR2 are SGDLS and YYNGEE. The CDR3 extends over 16 amino acids. The CDR3 spells CASSVQHPTATGELFF. The CDR3 DNA sequence: TGTGCCAGCAGCGTCCAACACCCGACTGCCACCGGGGAGCTGTTTTTT. Complete variable domain (other parts from reference TRBV9 and TRBJ2-2): DSGVTQTPKHLITATGQRVTLRCSPRSGDLSVYWYQQSLDQGLQFLIQYYNGEERAKGNILERFSAQQFPDLHSELNLSSLELGDSALYFCASSVQHPTATGELFFGEGSRLTVL.

The chain has TRBV2 and TRBJ2-5; TRBD1 matches at 10 bases. The germline V gene has CDR1 SNHLY and CDR2 FYNNEI. V dropped 6 bases and J dropped 5; count of bases not matched to a gene: 6. The CDR3 extends over 14 amino acids. The CDR3 DNA sequence: TGTGCCAGCAGCGACAGGGGGCGCAGGGAGACCCAGTACTTC. It encodes CASSDRGRRETQYF. Drawing the rest from reference TRBV2 and TRBJ2-5, the complete variable domain is EPEVTQTPSHQVTQMGQEVILRCVPISNHLYFYWYRQILGQKVEFLVSFYNNEISEKSEIFDDQFSVERPDGSNFTLKIRSTKLEDSAMYFCASSDRGRRETQYFGPGTRLLVL.